These 4 T cell receptor beta chains were sequenced from one sample in a study of tumor-infiltrating lymphocytes in primary liver carcinoma. Co-extraction yielded RNA and DNA from approximately 20-30 mg of unsorted bulk tissue. TCR beta cDNA came from about 0.45 ug total RNA, primed with a constant-region primer. The TCR beta library was amplified through three nested multiplex PCR rounds in a modified ARM-PCR procedure. The two initial PCR rounds, nine to eleven cycles each, used TRBV1-TRBV30 forward and C-beta reverse primers. TCRdb re-called the multiplex PCR reads with MiXCR, one entry per CDR3 protein. Seen here are about 78,000 distinct CDR3 sequences, about two thirds observed once, and the top ten hold roughly 13%. The sequencing input was liver tumor tissue from sampling region 4. Described subset: tumor region T4, right-lateral pole. These receptors originate from a woman aged 55-69 years with primary liver carcinoma and hepatitis B virus infection.

This clonotype was counted ten times or more. The chain is built from TRBV29-1 and TRBJ1-1; D uncertain. The CDR3 has 10 amino acids. Trimming pared 6 bases from V and 11 bases from J, leaving 13 bases between. Germline V gene data show CDR1 as SQVTM and CDR2 as ANQGSEA. Here the CDR3 DNA reads TGCAGCGTCGCGACTGGGGAGGCTTTCTTT. As protein: CSVATGEAFF.

This clonotype was recorded at least ten times. V is TRBV6-5 and J is TRBJ2-2; D possibly corresponds to TRBD1 (7 bases). The CDR3 loop spans 15 amino acids. The V and J ends lost 2 bases and 6 bases respectively, with 13 bases between them. CDR1 is MNHEY, CDR2 SVGAGI, per germline. The CDR3 is CASSYGQGGAGELFF. The CDR3, as DNA: TGTGCCAGCAGTTACGGGCAGGGGGGCGCCGGGGAGCTGTTTTTT.

This chain connects TRBV6-2 or TRBV6-3 to TRBJ1-1, with D possibly TRBD1 on 6 matching bases. V was clipped by 10 bases and J by 2 bases, with 14 bases between them. Per the germline V gene, CDR1 is MNHEY and CDR2 is SVGEGT. The CDR3 is 13 amino acids. The CDR3, as DNA: TGTGCCATCATAGGACAGCATAACACTGAAGCTTTCTTT. Its protein product is CAIIGQHNTEAFF.

This clonotype was picked up a small number of times. V and J are TRBV7-3 and TRBJ2-1, with 7 bases identical to TRBD2. Losses at the gene ends were 4 bases for V and 5 bases for J; bases not matched to a gene: 11. The CDR3 runs 16 residues. Germline V gene sequence: CDR1 SGHTA, CDR2 FQGTGA. The CDR3 here is CASSSTGPAGNNEQFF. The CDR3 nucleotides are TGTGCCAGCAGCTCGACGGGACCAGCGGGAAACAATGAGCAGTTCTTC.